What follows are 5 T cell receptor beta chains derived from one specimen sequenced in a study of cytomegalovirus exposure and HLA in healthy donors. PCR amplification relied on 60 Vbeta primers (plus 13 Jbeta primers). The table came from immunoSEQ multiplex PCR; TCRdb's copy has only in-frame clones and leaves some out. The sample gives about 180,000 clones, 84% of which show up once; 0.95% to 1.3% is in the top ten. The specimen was PBMCs. The receptor source for this set is a man younger than 40 in good health and CMV-seronegative.

The genes are TRBV28 and TRBJ2-1; the D gene is possibly TRBD1 (6 bases). The CDR3 has 14 residues. Trimming cost V 4 bases and J 5 bases, with 12 bases left between them. Germline V gene lookup returns CDR1 MDHEN and CDR2 SYDVKM. CDR3 coding DNA: TGTGCCAGCAGTTCCCCGGGACATAACAATGAGCAGTTCTTC. The encoded protein is CASSSPGHNNEQFF.

The chain employs TRBV4-2 and TRBJ2-4, with D possibly being TRBD2 (6 bases). V lost 0 bases, J lost 7 bases, and 16 bases lay in between. This CDR3 contains 16 residues. CDR1 and CDR2 (germline): LGHNA, YNFKEQ. CDR3 DNA sequence: TGTGCCAGCAGCCAAGAGTCTTTCGGGAGTCCCAACATTCAGTACTTC. Its translation is CASSQESFGSPNIQYF.

The CDR3 loop reads CASSLVGTRGEQYF. The CDR3 nucleotides read TGTGCCAGCAGTCTAGTCGGCACGCGTGGCGAGCAGTACTTC. This chain uses TRBV2 with TRBJ2-7; D gene ambiguous. The CDR3 runs to 14 residues. V lost 5 bases and J lost 6, with 17 bases in between. Germline assignment: CDR1 SNHLY and CDR2 FYNNEI.

The V call is TRBV18, the J call TRBJ1-6, with TRBD1 matching over 8 bases. V lost 1 base and J lost 6; bases outside the gene matches: 5. This CDR3 region has 16 residues. CDR1 and CDR2 from the germline V gene are KGHSH and LQKENI. The CDR3 reads CASSPRQGSGNSPLHF. As DNA, the CDR3 is TGTGCCAGCTCACCACGACAGGGGTCGGGTAATTCACCCCTCCACTTT.

This chain uses TRBV21-1 with TRBJ2-3; the D call of TRBD2 is as the table states it, not checked on the DNA. TRBV21-1 is a pseudogene. CDR3 length: 18 residues. The CDR3 DNA follows: TGTGCCAGCAGCAGAGACTCAATTGTCTACGGGAACACAGATACGCAGTATTTT. Translation: CASSRDSIVYGNTDTQYF.